A single sample gave rise to the 22 T cell receptor beta chains below, sequenced in a study of shared clonotypes between healthy human individuals. Generated by immunoSEQ multiplex PCR, the TCRdb table keeps only in-frame clones and is missing some. The sample holds about a million clones; about 77% are singletons and the top ten take approximately 1.5%. The sample taken for sequencing was memory CD4+ T cells sorted from blood. Subset in this sample: CD45RA-negative fraction. These receptors were collected from a man between 18 and 35 years old in good health.

The rearrangement joins TRBV10-2 to TRBJ2-2; D call uncertain. The V gene's germline CDR1 is WSHSY and CDR2 SAAADI. This CDR3 is built from 16 residues. Trimming shortened V by 2 bases and J by 7 bases, and 17 bases separated the two germline ends. This chain's CDR3 is CASSETYRSVGGELFF. The CDR3 DNA is TGCGCCAGCAGTGAGACGTACCGATCGGTCGGCGGGGAGCTGTTTTTT.

The J gene is TRBJ1-5, the V gene TRBV13, with a tentative D call TRBD1 (6 bases). This CDR3 is built from 15 residues. From germline, CDR1 is PRHDT and CDR2 FYEKMQ (reference sequence). The V and J ends lost 4 bases and 7 bases respectively, with 17 bases between them. Written as DNA, the CDR3 is TGTGCCAGCAGCTCACAGGGCTCTGGGAAACAGCCCCAGCATTTT. This sequence encodes CASSSQGSGKQPQHF.

This clone showed up just a few times. This specimen includes other DNA sequences encoding the same CDR3. The chain uses TRBV7-2 and TRBJ1-1; D is ambiguous. Trimming removed 6 bases at V and 5 bases at J, with 7 bases between. Per germline, CDR1 SGHTA and CDR2 FQGNSA. The CDR3 is 11 residues long. DNA for the CDR3: TGTGCCAGCAGTCGAGGGACTGAAGCTTTCTTT. Protein product: CASSRGTEAFF.

The V call is TRBV5-6, the J call TRBJ2-1, with 8 bases lining up with TRBD1. Germline CDR1 SGHDT, CDR2 YYEEEE. The CDR3 totals 15 residues. V lost 6 bases, J lost 2 bases, and 7 bases stayed unmatched. The CDR3 DNA reads TGTGCCAGCAACTTAGGGACAGGCCCCTACAATGAGCAGTTCTTC. This sequence encodes CASNLGTGPYNEQFF.

The chain recombines TRBV6-1 with TRBJ1-2, with TRBD1 identical over 7 bases. There are 15 residues in the CDR3. CDR1 is MNHNS, CDR2 SASEGT, per germline. V was clipped by 11 bases and J by 0 bases; unmatched bases: 12. This CDR3 reads CAARQGVIANYGYTF. The CDR3 DNA follows: TGTGCCGCAAGACAGGGAGTCATAGCTAACTATGGCTACACCTTC.

Worth noting for this clone: Other DNA sequences in this specimen translate into the identical CDR3. The chain combines TRBV5-1 with TRBJ2-5; D gene unclear. From germline, CDR1 is SGHRS and CDR2 YFSETQ. Trimming left V 1 base short and J 0 bases short, with 1 base between. This CDR3 spans 12 amino acids. Here the CDR3 reads CASSLYQETQYF. Here the CDR3 DNA reads TGCGCCAGCAGCTTGTACCAAGAGACCCAGTACTTC.

The V call is TRBV30, the J call TRBJ2-3; 7 nucleotides agree with TRBD2. The J segment lost 3 bases and the V segment lost 3 bases, leaving 9 bases of the junction unmatched. CDR3 length equals 15 residues. Per the germline V gene, CDR1 is GTSNPN and CDR2 is SVGIG (reference sequence). DNA for the CDR3: TGTGCCTGGAGGTTAGGCGGGAGCGGAACAGATACGCAGTATTTT. The encoded protein is CAWRLGGSGTDTQYF.

This rearrangement joins TRBV7-2 to TRBJ2-5; 8 bases map to TRBD2. This CDR3 is 16 amino acids long. Looked up from germline, CDR1 is SGHTA and CDR2 is FQGNSA. The V gene end was trimmed by 1 base and the J gene end by 1 base; junction bases not matched to a gene: 5. The CDR3 region is CASSLGWGLGQETQYF. For the CDR3, the DNA is TGTGCCAGCAGCTTAGGATGGGGACTAGGCCAAGAGACCCAGTACTTC.

The chain couples TRBV11-2 to TRBJ2-1, with 9 bases identical to TRBD2. Trimming at V came to 3 bases and at J to 10 bases, leaving 7 bases not matched to a gene. The CDR3 totals 14 residues. In germline, CDR1 is SGHAT, CDR2 FQNNGV. In nucleotides, the CDR3 is TGTGCCAGCAGCTTTAGCGGGAGCAGCAGGGAGCAGTTCTTC. This gives the protein CASSFSGSSREQFF.

The chain combines TRBV5-1 with TRBJ2-5, with unresolved D. The CDR3 runs to 15 residues. Germline CDR1 reads SGHRS; CDR2 reads YFSETQ. V was trimmed by 4 bases and J by 1 base, leaving 14 bases between them. CDR3 sequence reads: CASSAARASQETQYF. For the CDR3, the DNA is TGCGCCAGCAGCGCCGCTAGGGCCTCCCAAGAGACCCAGTACTTC.

This clone occurred once. In nucleotides, the CDR3 is TGTGCCGGAGCAGGAAGGCAGGGCGGTTACGAGCAGTACTTC. This codes for CAGAGRQGGYEQYF. This chain uses TRBV6-6 with TRBJ2-7; D is perhaps TRBD1 (5 bases). The V end was cut by 11 bases, the J end by 4 bases, with 21 bases between. CDR1 and CDR2 (germline): MNHNY, SVGAGI (reference sequence). This CDR3 region has 14 residues.

V and J are TRBV6-1 and TRBJ1-1; no clear D gene. The CDR3 spans 14 residues. V shed 2 bases and J shed 5 bases, with 12 bases lying between them. Germline values: CDR1 MNHNS, CDR2 SASEGT. The CDR3 here is CASSELGFGTEAFF. In DNA form, the CDR3 reads TGTGCCAGCAGTGAACTGGGCTTTGGTACTGAAGCTTTCTTT.

The chain recombines TRBV6-1 with TRBJ1-1; D uncertain. CDR3 length: 14 amino acids. The germline V gene has CDR1 MNHNS and CDR2 SASEGT. Trimming removed 2 bases at V and 5 bases at J, with 12 bases between. DNA of the CDR3: TGTGCCAGCAGTGAATGGCGGGCGCGTACTGAAGCTTTCTTT. It specifies CASSEWRARTEAFF.

V and J are TRBV4-1 and TRBJ1-5; D might be TRBD1 (5 bases). The CDR3 extends over 20 amino acids. The germline V gene encodes CDR1 MGHRA and CDR2 YSYEKL. Trimming pared 0 bases from V and 0 bases from J, leaving 21 bases between. The CDR3 nucleotides are TGCGCCAGCAGCCAAGAGTGGTCACCGGGGCCAACTTTTAGCAATCAGCCCCAGCATTTT. Translating gives CASSQEWSPGPTFSNQPQHF.

The CDR3 DNA reads TGTGCCAGCAGATTGGGACAGGGATACTATGGCTACACCTTC. The encoded protein is CASRLGQGYYGYTF. V gene TRBV6-5 combines with J gene TRBJ1-2, with 9 bases identical to TRBD1. Trimming took 6 bases from V and 3 from J; bases not matched to a gene: 5. Looked up from germline, CDR1 is MNHEY and CDR2 is SVGAGI. The CDR3 covers 14 residues.

The gene calls are TRBV10-1 and TRBJ2-5; TRBD1 or TRBD2 may be the D gene (5 bases each). From germline, CDR1 is WNHNN and CDR2 SYGVQD (reference sequence). The V end lost 2 bases, the J end lost 5 bases, and 9 bases lay between the germline ends. The CDR3 runs to 13 residues. The CDR3 DNA reads TGCGCCAGCAGTGAGAATGAGGGGGAGACCCAGTACTTC. Its translation: CASSENEGETQYF.

Concerning this clone: Other DNA sequences in the sample encode the same CDR3. The rearrangement joins TRBV30 to TRBJ2-5, with 7 bases identical to TRBD2. The germline V gene encodes CDR1 GTSNPN and CDR2 SVGIG (reference sequence). J lost 0 bases, V lost 0 bases, and 1 base had no gene match. The CDR3 spans 14 residues. The CDR3 sequence: CAWSVGGYQETQYF. The DNA of the CDR3 is TGTGCCTGGAGTGTGGGGGGGTACCAAGAGACCCAGTACTTC.

The V call is TRBV19, the J call TRBJ1-6, with D tentatively TRBD1 (5 bases). V lost 4 bases, J lost 9 bases, and 10 bases lay in between. The CDR3 has 13 residues. The germline CDR1 and CDR2 sequences are LNHDA and SQIVND (reference sequence). The CDR3 DNA is TGTGCCAGTAGTACCCTGGGGGGTTCACCCCTCCACTTT. Its protein is CASSTLGGSPLHF.

The CDR3 DNA reads TGTGCCAGTTGGTGGGGCGCCGGGGAGCTGTTTTTT. This codes for CASWWGAGELFF. This chain joins TRBV10-3 and TRBJ2-2; tentative D call: TRBD1 (5 bases). Trimming stripped 10 bases from V and 6 bases from J, with 12 bases between. In germline, CDR1 is ENHRY, CDR2 SYGVKD. The CDR3 length is 12 residues.

V usage is TRBV15 and J usage is TRBJ1-5, with a tentative D call TRBD1 (5 bases). V shed 0 bases and J shed 11 bases, with 14 bases lying between them. Germline CDR1 reads LNHNV; CDR2 reads YYDKDF (reference sequence). The CDR3 extends over 14 amino acids. The CDR3 sequence: CATSRDGATKSQHF. In DNA form, the CDR3 reads TGTGCCACCAGCAGAGATGGGGCTACCAAGTCCCAGCATTTT.

This rearrangement joins TRBV6-6 to TRBJ2-7; D is undetermined. From germline, CDR1 is MNHNY and CDR2 SVGAGI (reference sequence). The germline V and J ends were trimmed by 8 bases and 2 bases, with 10 bases remaining between them. The CDR3 runs to 12 residues. CDR3 bases: TGTGCCAGCGCCCCCTCGGCCTACGAGCAGTACTTC. It yields the protein CASAPSAYEQYF.

Points on this clone: The sample carries other DNA sequences with the same CDR3. The V gene is TRBV7-6, the J gene TRBJ2-5; D remains unclear. The ends were cut back, 0 bases at V and 5 bases at J, with 7 bases in the middle. CDR1 is SGHVS and CDR2 is FNYEAQ in the germline V gene. This CDR3 has 13 residues. CDR3 loop: CASSLASGETQYF. The CDR3 bases are TGTGCCAGCAGCTTAGCCTCGGGTGAGACCCAGTACTTC.